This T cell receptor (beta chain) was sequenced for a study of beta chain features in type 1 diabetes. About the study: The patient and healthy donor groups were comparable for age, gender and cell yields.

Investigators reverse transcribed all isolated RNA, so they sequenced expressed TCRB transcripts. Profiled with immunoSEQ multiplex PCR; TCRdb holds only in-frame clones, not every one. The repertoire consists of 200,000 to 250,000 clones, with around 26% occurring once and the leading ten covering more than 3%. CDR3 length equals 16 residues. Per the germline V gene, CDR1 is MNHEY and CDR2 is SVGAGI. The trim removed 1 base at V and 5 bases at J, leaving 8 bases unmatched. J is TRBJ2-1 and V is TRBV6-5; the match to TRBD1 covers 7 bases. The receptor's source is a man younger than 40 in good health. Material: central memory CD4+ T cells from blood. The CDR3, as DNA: TGTGCCAGCAGTTACTTACAGGGGATAGGTAACAATGAGCAGTTCTTC. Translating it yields CASSYLQGIGNNEQFF.